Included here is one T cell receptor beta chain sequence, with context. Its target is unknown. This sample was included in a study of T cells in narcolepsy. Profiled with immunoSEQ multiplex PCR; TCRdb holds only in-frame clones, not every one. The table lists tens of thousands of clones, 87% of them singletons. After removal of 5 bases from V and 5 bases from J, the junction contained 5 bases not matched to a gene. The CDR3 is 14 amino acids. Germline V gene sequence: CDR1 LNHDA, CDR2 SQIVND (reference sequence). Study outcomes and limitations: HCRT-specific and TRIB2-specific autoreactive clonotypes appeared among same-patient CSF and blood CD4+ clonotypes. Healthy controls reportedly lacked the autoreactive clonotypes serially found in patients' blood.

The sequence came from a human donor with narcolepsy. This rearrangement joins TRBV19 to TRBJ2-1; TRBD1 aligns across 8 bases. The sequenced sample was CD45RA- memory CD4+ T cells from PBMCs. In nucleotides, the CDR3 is TGTGCCAGTAGTGCCAGGGGGCGTAACAATGAGCAGTTCTTC. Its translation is CASSARGRNNEQFF.